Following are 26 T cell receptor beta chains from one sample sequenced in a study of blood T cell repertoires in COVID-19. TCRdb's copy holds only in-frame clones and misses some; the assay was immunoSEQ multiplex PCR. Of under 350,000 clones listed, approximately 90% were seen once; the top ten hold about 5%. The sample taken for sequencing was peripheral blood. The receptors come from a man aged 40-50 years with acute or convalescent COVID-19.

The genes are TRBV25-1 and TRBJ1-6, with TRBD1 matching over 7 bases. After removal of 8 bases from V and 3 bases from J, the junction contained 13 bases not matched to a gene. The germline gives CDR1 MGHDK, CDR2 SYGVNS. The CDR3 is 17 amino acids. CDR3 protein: CASFEAGGFSYNSPLHF. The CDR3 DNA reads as TGTGCCAGCTTCGAGGCAGGGGGATTCAGCTATAATTCACCCCTCCACTTT.

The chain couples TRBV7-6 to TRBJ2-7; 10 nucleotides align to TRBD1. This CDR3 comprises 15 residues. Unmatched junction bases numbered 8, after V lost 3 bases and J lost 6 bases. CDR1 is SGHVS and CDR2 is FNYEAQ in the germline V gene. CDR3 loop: CASSLNPGTGAEQYF. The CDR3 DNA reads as TGTGCCAGCAGCTTGAACCCCGGGACAGGGGCCGAGCAGTACTTC.

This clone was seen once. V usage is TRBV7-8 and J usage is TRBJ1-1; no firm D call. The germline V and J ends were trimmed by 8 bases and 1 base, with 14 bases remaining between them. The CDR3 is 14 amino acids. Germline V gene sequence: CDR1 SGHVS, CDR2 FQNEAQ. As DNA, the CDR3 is TGTGCCAGCCAAACCTTTTCGGGGAACACTGAAGCTTTCTTT. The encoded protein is CASQTFSGNTEAFF.

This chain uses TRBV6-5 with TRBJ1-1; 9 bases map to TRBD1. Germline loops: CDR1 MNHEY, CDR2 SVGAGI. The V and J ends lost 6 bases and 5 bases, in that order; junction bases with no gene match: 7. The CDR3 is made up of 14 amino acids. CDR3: CASSLGQGPTEAFF. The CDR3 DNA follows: TGTGCCAGCAGCCTGGGACAGGGACCGACTGAAGCTTTCTTT.

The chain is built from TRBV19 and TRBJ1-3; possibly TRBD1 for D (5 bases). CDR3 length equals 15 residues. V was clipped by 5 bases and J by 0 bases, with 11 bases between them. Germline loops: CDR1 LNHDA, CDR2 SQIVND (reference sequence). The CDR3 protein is CASSGTGDSGNTIYF. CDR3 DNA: TGTGCCAGTAGTGGGACGGGGGACTCTGGAAACACCATATATTTT.

Written as DNA, the CDR3 is TGCGCCAGCAGCCCAGGAGACAGTTCATACAATGAGCAGTTCTTC. It codes for CASSPGDSSYNEQFF. The chain carries TRBV4-1 and TRBJ2-1, with D possibly TRBD1 on 5 matching bases. V was trimmed by 4 bases and J by 4 bases, leaving 14 bases between them. Germline CDR1 and CDR2: MGHRA and YSYEKL. The CDR3 is 15 amino acids.

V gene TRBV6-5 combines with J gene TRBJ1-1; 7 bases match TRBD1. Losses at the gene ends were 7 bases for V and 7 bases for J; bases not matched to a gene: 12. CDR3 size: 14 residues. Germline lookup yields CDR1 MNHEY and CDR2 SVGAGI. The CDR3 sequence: CASKDYRGRNEAFF. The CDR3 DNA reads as TGTGCCAGCAAAGACTACAGGGGTCGCAATGAAGCTTTCTTT.

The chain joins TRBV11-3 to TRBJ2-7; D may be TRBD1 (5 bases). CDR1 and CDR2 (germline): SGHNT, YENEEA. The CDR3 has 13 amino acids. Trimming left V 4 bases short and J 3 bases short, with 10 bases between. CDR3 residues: CASSSDSNYEQYF. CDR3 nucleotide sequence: TGTGCCAGCAGCTCCGACAGCAACTACGAGCAGTACTTC.

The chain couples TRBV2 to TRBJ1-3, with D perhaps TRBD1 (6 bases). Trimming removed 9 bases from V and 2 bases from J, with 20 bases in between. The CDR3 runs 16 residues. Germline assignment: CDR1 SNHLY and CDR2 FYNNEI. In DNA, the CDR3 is TGTGCCAGAAAGGGGGACACAGGGAACGCTGGAAACACCATATATTTT. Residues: CARKGDTGNAGNTIYF. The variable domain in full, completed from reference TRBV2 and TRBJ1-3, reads EPEVTQTPSHQVTQMGQEVILRCVPISNHLYFYWYRQILGQKVEFLVSFYNNEISEKSEIFDDQFSVERPDGSNFTLKIRSTKLEDSAMYFCARKGDTGNAGNTIYFGEGSWLTVV.

CDR3 nucleotide sequence: TGTGCCAGTAGTACCTCGGGGGGCGGGAGCAATCAGCCCCAGCATTTT. This encodes CASSTSGGGSNQPQHF. The chain uses TRBV19 and TRBJ1-5, with D possibly being TRBD1 (6 bases). The CDR3 runs 16 residues. CDR1 and CDR2 from the germline V gene are LNHDA and SQIVND (reference sequence). Trimming removed 4 bases from V and 1 base from J, with 14 bases in between.

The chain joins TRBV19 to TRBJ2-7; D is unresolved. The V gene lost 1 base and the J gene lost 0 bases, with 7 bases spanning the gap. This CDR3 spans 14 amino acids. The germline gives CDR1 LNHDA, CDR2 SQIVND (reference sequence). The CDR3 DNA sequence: TGTGCCAGTAGTATAGCACAGAGCTCCTACGAGCAGTACTTC. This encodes CASSIAQSSYEQYF.

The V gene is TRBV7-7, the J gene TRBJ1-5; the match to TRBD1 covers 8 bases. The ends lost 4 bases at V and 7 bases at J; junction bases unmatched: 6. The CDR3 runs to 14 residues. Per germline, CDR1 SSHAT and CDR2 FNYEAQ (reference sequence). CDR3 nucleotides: TGTGCCAGCAGCTCGGGACAGGTTGGACAGCCCCAGCATTTT. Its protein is CASSSGQVGQPQHF.

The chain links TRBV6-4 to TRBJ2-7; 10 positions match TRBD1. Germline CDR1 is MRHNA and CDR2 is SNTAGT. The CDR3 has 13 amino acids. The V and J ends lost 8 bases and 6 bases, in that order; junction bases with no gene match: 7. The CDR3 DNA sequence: TGTGCCAGCTCGACGGACAGGGGGAGCGAGCAGTACTTC. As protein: CASSTDRGSEQYF.

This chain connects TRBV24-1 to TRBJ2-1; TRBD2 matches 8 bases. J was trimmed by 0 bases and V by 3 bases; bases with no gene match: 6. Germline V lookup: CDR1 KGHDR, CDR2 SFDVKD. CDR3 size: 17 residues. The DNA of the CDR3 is TGTGCCACCAGTGATGCTGGCGGGGGGCGCTCCTACAATGAGCAGTTCTTC. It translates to CATSDAGGGRSYNEQFF.

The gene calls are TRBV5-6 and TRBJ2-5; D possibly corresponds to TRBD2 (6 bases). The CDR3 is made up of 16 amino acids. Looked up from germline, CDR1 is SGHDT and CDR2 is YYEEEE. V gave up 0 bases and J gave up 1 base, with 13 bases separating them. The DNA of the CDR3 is TGTGCCAGCAGCTTGGGGGTGGCGGGGACCCAAGAGACCCAGTACTTC. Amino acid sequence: CASSLGVAGTQETQYF.

The CDR3 coding sequence is TGTGCCAGCAGTTTAGTGGGACAAAATTACGAGCAGTACTTC. Its translation: CASSLVGQNYEQYF. This chain connects TRBV28 to TRBJ2-7, with D possibly matching TRBD1 (6 bases). Trimming stripped 2 bases from V and 4 bases from J, with 12 bases between. CDR3 size: 14 residues. Germline V gene data show CDR1 as MDHEN and CDR2 as SYDVKM.

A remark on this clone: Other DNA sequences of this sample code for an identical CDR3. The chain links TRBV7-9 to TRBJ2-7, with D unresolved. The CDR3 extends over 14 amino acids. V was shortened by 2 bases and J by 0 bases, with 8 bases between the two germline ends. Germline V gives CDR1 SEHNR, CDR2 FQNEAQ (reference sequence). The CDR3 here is CASSLTGSSYEQYF. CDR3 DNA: TGTGCCAGCAGCTTAACCGGGTCCTCCTACGAGCAGTACTTC.

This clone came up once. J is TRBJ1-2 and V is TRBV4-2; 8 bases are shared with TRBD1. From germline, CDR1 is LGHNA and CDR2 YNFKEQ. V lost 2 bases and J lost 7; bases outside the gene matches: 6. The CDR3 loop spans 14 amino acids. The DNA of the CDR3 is TGTGCCAGCAGCCAATCTGCAGGGGGCATTGGCTACACCTTC. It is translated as CASSQSAGGIGYTF.

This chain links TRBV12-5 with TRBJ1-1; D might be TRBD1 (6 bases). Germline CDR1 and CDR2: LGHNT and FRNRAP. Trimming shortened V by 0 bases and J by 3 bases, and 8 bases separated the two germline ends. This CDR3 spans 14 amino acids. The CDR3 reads CASGLVGGDTEAFF. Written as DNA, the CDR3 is TGTGCTAGTGGTTTGGTAGGGGGGGACACTGAAGCTTTCTTT.

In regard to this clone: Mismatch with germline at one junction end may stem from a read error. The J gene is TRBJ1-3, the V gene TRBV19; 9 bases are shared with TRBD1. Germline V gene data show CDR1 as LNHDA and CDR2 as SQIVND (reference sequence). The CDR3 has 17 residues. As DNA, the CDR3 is TGTGCCAGTAGTAACCCGGGACAGGGACGAGGTGGAACCACCATATATTTT. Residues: CASSNPGQGRGGTTIYF.

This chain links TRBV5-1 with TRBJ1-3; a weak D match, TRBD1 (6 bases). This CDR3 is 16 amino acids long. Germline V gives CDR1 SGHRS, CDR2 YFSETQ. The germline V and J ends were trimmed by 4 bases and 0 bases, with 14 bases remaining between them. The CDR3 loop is CASSQKGESSGNTIYF. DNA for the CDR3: TGCGCCAGCAGCCAGAAGGGGGAGAGCTCTGGAAACACCATATATTTT.

CDR3 protein: CASSPSSLASGELFF. The DNA for the CDR3 is TGTGCCAGCAGCCCTAGTAGCCTAGCCTCCGGGGAGCTGTTTTTT. J is TRBJ2-2 and V is TRBV9; D may be TRBD2 (5 bases). Trimming shortened V by 4 bases and J by 6 bases, and 16 bases separated the two germline ends. Germline V gene data show CDR1 as SGDLS and CDR2 as YYNGEE. There are 15 residues in the CDR3.

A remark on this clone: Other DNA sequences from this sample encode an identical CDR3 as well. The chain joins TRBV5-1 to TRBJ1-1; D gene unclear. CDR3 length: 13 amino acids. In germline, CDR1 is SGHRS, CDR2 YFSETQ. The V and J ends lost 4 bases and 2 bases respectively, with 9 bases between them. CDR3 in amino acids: CASSAQVNTEAFF. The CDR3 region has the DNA TGCGCCAGCAGCGCCCAGGTAAACACTGAAGCTTTCTTT.

DNA for the CDR3: TGTGCCAGTACCGGGACAGTTGCTAACTATGGCTACACCTTC. Translation: CASTGTVANYGYTF. The J gene is TRBJ1-2, the V gene TRBV19; 7 bases line up with TRBD1. The trim removed 7 bases at V and 0 bases at J, leaving 5 bases unmatched. Germline V lookup: CDR1 LNHDA, CDR2 SQIVND (reference sequence). CDR3 length: 14 amino acids.

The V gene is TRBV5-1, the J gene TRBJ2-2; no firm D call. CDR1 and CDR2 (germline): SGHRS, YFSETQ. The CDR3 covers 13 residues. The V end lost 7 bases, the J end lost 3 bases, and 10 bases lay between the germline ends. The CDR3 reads CASSDADTGELFF. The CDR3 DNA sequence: TGCGCCAGCTCGGATGCGGACACCGGGGAGCTGTTTTTT.

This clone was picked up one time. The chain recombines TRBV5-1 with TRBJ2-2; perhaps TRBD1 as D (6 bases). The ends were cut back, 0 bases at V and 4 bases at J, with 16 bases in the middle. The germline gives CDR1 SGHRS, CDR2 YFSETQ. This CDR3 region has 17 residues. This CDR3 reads CASSLVVTGTGTGELFF. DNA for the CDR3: TGCGCCAGCAGCTTGGTGGTTACAGGGACGGGCACCGGGGAGCTGTTTTTT.